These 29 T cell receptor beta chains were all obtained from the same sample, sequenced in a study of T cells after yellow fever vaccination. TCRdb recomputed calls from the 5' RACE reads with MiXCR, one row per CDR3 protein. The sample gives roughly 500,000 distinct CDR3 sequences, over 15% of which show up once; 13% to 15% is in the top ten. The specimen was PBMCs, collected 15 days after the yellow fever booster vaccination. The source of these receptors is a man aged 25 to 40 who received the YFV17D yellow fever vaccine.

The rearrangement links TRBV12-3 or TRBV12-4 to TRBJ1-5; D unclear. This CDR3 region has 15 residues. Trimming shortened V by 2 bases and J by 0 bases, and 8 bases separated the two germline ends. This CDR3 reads CASSLIGNSNQPQHF. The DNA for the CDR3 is TGTGCCAGCAGTTTAATAGGTAATAGCAATCAGCCCCAGCATTTT.

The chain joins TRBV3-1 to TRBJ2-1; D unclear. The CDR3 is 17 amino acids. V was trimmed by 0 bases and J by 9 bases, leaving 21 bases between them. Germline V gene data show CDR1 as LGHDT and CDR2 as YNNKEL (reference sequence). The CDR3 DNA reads TGTGCCAGCAGCCAAGATGTGGGTCTTATAGTAGATGGTGAGCAGTTCTTC. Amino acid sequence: CASSQDVGLIVDGEQFF.

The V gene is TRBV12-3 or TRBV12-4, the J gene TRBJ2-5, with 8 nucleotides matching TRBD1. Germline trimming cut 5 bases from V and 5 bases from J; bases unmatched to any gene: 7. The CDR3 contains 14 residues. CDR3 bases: TGTGCCAGCAGTCTAGACAGGGGATGGGAGACCCAGTACTTC. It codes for CASSLDRGWETQYF.

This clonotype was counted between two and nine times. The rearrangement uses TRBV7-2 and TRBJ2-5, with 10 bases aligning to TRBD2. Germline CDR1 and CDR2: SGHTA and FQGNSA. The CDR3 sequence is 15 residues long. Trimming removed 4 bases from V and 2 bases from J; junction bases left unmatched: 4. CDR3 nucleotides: TGTGCCAGCAGCTCAGCGGGAGGGCCACAAGAGACCCAGTACTTC. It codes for CASSSAGGPQETQYF. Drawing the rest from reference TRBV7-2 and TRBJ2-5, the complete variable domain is GAGVSQSPSNKVTEKGKDVELRCDPISGHTALYWYRQSLGQGLEFLIYFQGNSAPDKSGLPSDRFSAERTGGSVSTLTIQRTQQEDSAVYLCASSSAGGPQETQYFGPGTRLLVL.

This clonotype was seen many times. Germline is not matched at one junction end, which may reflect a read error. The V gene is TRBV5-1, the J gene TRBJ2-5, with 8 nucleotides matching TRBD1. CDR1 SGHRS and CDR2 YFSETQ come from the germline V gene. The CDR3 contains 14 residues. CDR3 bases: TGTGCCAGCAGCCCCGGGACAGGACGGGAGACCCAGTACTTC. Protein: CASSPGTGRETQYF.

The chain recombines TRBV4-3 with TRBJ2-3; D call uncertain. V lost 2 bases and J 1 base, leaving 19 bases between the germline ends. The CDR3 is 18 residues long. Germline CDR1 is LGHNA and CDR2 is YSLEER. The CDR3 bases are TGCGCCAGCAGCCAATCCCCGGGCCCCCGCACCGGCACAGATACGCAGTATTTT. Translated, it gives CASSQSPGPRTGTDTQYF.

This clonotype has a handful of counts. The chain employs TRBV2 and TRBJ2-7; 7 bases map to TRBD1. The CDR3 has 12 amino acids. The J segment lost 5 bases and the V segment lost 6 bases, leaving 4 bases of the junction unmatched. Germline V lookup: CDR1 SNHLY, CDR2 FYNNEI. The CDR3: CASRTGDHEQYF. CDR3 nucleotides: TGTGCCAGCAGAACAGGGGACCACGAGCAGTACTTC.

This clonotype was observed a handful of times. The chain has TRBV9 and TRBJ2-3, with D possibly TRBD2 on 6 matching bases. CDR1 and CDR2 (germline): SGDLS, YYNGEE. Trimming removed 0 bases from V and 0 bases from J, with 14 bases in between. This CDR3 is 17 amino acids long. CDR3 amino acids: CASSVAIADTSTDTQYF. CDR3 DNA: TGTGCCAGCAGCGTAGCAATAGCGGACACCAGCACAGATACGCAGTATTTT.

The CDR3 region is CSVARDGSYEQYF. CDR3 sequence (DNA): TGCAGCGTTGCTCGGGACGGCTCCTACGAGCAGTACTTC. The rearrangement links TRBV29-1 to TRBJ2-7, with D possibly being TRBD1 or TRBD2 (5 bases each). Looked up from germline, CDR1 is SQVTM and CDR2 is ANQGSEA. The CDR3 covers 13 residues. The ends were cut back, 4 bases at V and 0 bases at J, with 10 bases in the middle.

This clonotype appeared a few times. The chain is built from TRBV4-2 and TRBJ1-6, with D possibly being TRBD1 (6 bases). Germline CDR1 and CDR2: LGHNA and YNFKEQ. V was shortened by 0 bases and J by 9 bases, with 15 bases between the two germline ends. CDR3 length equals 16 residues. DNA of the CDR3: TGTGCCAGCAGCCAAGATAGTTGGGGGCTAAGTTCACCCCTCCACTTT. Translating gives CASSQDSWGLSSPLHF.

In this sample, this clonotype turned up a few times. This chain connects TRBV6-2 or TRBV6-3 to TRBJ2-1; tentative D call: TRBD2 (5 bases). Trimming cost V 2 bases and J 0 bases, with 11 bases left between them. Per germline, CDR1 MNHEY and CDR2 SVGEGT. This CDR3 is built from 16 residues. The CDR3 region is CASSYPSGSSYNEQFF. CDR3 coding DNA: TGTGCCAGCAGTTACCCAAGCGGTAGCTCCTACAATGAGCAGTTCTTC.

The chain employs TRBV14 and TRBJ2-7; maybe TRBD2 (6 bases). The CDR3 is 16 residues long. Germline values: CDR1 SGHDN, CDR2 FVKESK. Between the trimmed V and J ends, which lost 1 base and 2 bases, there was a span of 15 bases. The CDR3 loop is CASSQAWRALPYEQYF. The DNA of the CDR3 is TGTGCCAGCAGCCAAGCCTGGAGGGCACTGCCCTACGAGCAGTACTTC.

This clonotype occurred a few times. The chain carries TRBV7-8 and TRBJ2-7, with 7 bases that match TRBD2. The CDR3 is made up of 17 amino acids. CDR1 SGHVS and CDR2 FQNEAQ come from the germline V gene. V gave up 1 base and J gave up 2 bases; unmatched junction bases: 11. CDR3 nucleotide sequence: TGTGCCAGCAGCTTAGGAGCGGGGTTAGCGGGTACCTACGAGCAGTACTTC. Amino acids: CASSLGAGLAGTYEQYF.

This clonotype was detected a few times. The CDR3 reads CASNGGSYGYTF. The CDR3 coding sequence is TGTGCCAGCAATGGGGGTAGCTATGGCTACACCTTC. The chain combines TRBV6-1 with TRBJ1-2; D is perhaps TRBD1 (5 bases). The CDR3 is made up of 12 amino acids. V was trimmed by 7 bases and J by 4 bases, leaving 10 bases between them. Per the germline V gene, CDR1 is MNHNS and CDR2 is SASEGT.

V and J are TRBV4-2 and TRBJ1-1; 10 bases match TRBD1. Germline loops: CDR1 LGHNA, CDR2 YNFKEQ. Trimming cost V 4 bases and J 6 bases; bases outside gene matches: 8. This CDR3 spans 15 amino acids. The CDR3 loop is CASSLRQGALSEAFF. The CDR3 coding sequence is TGTGCCAGCAGCCTCCGACAGGGGGCTTTGTCTGAAGCTTTCTTT.

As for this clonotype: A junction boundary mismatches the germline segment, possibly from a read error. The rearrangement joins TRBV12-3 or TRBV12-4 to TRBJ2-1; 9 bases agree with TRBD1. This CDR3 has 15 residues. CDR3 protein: CASSTLGTGTAEEFF. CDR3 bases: TGTGCCAGCAGTACTCTTGGGACAGGGACCGCTGAGGAGTTCTTC.

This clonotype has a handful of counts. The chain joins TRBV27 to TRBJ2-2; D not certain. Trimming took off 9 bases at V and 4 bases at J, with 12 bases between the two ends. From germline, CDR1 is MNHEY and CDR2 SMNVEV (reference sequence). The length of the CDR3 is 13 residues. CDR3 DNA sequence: TGTGCCAGTCATATGGGCGGCACCGGGGAGCTGTTTTTT. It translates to CASHMGGTGELFF.

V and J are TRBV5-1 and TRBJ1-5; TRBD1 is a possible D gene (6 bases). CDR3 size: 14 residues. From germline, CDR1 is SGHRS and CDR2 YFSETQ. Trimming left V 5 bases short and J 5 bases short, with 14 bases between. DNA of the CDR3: TGCGCCAGCAGAAAAGACAGGTGGGATCAGCCCCAGCATTTT. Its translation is CASRKDRWDQPQHF.

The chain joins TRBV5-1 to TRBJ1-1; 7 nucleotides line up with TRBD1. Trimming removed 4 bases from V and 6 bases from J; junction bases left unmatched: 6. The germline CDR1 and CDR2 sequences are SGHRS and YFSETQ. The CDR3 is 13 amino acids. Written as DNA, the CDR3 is TGCGCCAGCAGCCCTGGGACAGTCTCTGAAGCTTTCTTT. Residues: CASSPGTVSEAFF. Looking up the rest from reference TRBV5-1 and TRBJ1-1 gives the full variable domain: KAGVTQTPRYLIKTRGQQVTLSCSPISGHRSVSWYQQTPGQGLQFLFEYFSETQRNKGNFPGRFSGRQFSNSRSEMNVSTLELGDSALYLCASSPGTVSEAFFGQGTRLTVV.

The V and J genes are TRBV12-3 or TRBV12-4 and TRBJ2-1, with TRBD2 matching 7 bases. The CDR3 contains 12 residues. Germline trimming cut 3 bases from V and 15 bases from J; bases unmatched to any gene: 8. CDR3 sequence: CASSFHLGGGFF. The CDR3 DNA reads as TGTGCCAGCAGTTTCCACCTGGGGGGGGGGTTCTTC.

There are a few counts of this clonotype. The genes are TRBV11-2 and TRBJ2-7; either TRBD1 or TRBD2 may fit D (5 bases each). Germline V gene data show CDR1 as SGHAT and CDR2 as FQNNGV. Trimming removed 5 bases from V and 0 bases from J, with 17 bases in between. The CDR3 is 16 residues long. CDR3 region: CASSAAGTVSSYEQYF. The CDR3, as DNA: TGTGCCAGCAGCGCAGCCGGGACGGTCAGCTCCTACGAGCAGTACTTC.

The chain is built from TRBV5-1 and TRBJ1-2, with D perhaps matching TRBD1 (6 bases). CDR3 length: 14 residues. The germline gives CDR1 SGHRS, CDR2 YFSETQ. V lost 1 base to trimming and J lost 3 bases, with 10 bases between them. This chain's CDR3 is CASSLTGADYGYTF. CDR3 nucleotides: TGCGCCAGCAGCTTGACGGGGGCAGACTATGGCTACACCTTC.

CDR3 loop: CASSQDSARTDTQYF. The CDR3 DNA follows: TGTGCCAGCAGCCAAGATAGCGCCCGCACAGATACGCAGTATTTT. The chain employs TRBV4-2 and TRBJ2-3; weak D call: TRBD2 (5 bases). The CDR3 is 15 residues long. V dropped 0 bases and J dropped 1 base, with 8 bases sitting between them. CDR1 is LGHNA and CDR2 is YNFKEQ in the germline V gene.

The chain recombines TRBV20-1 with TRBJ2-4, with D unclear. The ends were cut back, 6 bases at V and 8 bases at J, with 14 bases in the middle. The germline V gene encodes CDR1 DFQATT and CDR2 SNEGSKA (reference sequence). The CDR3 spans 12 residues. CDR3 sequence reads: CSAGWGQDIQYF. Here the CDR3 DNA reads TGCAGTGCCGGGTGGGGTCAAGACATTCAGTACTTC.

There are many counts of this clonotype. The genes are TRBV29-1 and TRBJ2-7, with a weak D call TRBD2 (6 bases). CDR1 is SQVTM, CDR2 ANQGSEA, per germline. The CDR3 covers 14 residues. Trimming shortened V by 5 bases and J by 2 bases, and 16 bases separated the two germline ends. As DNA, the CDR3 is TGCAGCGTTCTCGGCGGGGCCGGCCCCTACGAGCAGTACTTC. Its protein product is CSVLGGAGPYEQYF.

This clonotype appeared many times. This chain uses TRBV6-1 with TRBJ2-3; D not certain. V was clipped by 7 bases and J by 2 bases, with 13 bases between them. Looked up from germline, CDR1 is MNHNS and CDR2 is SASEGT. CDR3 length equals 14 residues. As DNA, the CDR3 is TGTGCCAGCATGGCCCGGCCCTACACAGATACGCAGTATTTT. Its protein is CASMARPYTDTQYF.

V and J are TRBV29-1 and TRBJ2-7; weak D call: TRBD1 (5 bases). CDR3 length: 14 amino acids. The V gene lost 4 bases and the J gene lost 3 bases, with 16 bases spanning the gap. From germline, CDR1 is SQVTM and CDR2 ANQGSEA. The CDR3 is CSVVVGLTGYEQYF. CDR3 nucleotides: TGCAGCGTTGTCGTGGGCCTAACAGGCTACGAGCAGTACTTC.

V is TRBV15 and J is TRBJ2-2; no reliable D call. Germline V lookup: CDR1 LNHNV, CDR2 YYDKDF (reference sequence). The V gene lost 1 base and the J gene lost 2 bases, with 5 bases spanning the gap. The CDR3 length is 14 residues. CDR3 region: CATSRGANTGELFF. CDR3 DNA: TGTGCCACCAGCAGAGGAGCTAACACCGGGGAGCTGTTTTTT.

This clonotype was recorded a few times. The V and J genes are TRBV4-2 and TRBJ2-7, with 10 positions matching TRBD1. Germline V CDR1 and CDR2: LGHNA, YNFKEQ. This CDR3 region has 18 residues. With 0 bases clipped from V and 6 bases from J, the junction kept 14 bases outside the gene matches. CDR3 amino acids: CASSQEWSIGTGAFEQYF. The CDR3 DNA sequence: TGTGCCAGCAGCCAAGAGTGGAGTATCGGGACAGGGGCGTTCGAGCAGTACTTC.